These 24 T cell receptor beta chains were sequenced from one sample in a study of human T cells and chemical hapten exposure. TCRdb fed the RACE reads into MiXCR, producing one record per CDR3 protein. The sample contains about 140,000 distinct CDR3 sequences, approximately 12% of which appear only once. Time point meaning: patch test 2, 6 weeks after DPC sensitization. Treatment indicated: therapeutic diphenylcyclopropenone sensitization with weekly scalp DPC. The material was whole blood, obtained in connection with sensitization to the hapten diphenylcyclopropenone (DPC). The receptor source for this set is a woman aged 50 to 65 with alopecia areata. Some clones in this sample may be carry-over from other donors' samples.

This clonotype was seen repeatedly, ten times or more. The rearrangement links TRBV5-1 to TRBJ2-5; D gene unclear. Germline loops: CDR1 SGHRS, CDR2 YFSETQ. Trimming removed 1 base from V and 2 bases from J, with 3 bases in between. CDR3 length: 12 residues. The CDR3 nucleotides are TGCGCCAGCAGCTTGAGTCAAGAGACCCAGTACTTC. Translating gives CASSLSQETQYF.

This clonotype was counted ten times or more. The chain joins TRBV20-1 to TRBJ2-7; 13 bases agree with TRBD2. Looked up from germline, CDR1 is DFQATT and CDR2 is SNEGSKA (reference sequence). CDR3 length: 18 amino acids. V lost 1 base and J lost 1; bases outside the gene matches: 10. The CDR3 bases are TGCAGTGCTAGAGGCGGAGGACTAGCGGGAGTGGGTTCCTACGAGCAGTACTTC. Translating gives CSARGGGLAGVGSYEQYF.

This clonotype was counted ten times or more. The CDR3 DNA sequence: TGTGCCAGCAGTTACTCGATCCGGGACAGGGGGACGTCTGAGCAGTTCTTC. Protein product: CASSYSIRDRGTSEQFF. The chain joins TRBV6-5 to TRBJ2-1, with TRBD1 matching over 11 bases. Losses at the gene ends were 0 bases for V and 9 bases for J; bases not matched to a gene: 10. CDR3 size: 17 residues. The V gene's germline CDR1 is MNHEY and CDR2 SVGAGI.

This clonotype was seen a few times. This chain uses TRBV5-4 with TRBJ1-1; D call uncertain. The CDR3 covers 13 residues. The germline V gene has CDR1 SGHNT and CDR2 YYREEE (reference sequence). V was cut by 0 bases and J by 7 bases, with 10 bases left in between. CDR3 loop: CASSLGPRVEAFF. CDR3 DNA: TGTGCCAGCAGCTTGGGGCCCCGGGTTGAAGCTTTCTTT.

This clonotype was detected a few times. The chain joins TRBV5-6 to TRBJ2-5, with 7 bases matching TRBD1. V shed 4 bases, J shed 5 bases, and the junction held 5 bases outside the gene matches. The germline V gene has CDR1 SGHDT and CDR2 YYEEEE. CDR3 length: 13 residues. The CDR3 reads CASSPTGLETQYF. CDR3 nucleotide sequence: TGTGCCAGCAGCCCGACAGGGTTGGAGACCCAGTACTTC.

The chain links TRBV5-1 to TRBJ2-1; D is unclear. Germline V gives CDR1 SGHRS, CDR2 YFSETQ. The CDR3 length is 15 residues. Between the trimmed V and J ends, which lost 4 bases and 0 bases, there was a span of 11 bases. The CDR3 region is CASSLGETSYNEQFF. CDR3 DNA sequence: TGCGCCAGCAGCCTTGGAGAAACCTCCTACAATGAGCAGTTCTTC.

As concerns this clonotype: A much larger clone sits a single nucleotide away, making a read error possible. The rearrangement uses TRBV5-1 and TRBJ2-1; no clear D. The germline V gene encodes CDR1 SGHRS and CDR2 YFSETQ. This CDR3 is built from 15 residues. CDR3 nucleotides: TGCGCCAGCAGCTTGGTTGAGAGCTCCTACGATGAGCAGTTCTTC. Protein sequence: CASSLVESSYDEQFF.

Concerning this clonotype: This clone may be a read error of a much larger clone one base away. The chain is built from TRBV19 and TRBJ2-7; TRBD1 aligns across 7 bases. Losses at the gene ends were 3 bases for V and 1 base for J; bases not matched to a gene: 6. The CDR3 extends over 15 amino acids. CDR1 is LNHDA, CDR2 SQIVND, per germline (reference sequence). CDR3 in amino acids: CASSISGTESYEQYF. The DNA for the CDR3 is TGTGCCAGTAGTATCTCCGGGACAGAGTCCTACGAGCAGTACTTC.

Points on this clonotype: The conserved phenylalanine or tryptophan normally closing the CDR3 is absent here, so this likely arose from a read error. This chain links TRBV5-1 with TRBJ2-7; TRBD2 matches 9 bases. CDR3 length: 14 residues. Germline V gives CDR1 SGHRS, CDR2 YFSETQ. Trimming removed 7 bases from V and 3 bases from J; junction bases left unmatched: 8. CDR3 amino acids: CASQSSGGRYEQYI. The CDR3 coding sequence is TGCGCCAGCCAGTCAAGCGGGGGGCGCTACGAGCAGTACATC.

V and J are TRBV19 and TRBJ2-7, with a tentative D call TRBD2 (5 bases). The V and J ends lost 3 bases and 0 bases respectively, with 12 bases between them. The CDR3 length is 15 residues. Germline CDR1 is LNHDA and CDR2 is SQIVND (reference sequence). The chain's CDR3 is CASSMEVLDSYEQYF. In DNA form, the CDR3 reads TGTGCCAGTAGTATGGAGGTCCTAGACTCCTACGAGCAGTACTTC.

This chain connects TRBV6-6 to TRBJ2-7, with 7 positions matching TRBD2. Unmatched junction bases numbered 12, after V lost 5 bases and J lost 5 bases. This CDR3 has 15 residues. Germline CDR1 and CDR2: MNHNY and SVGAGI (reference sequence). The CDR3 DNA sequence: TGTGCCAGCAGTACCCCAGCCGGGAGGTTCAACGAGCAGTACTTC. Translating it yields CASSTPAGRFNEQYF.

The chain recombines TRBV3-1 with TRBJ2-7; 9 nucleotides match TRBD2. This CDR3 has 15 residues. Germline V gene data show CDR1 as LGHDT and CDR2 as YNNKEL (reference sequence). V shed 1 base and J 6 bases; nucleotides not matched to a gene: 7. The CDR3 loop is CASSQVGAGGGEQYF. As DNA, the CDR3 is TGTGCCAGCAGCCAAGTCGGAGCGGGAGGCGGCGAGCAGTACTTC.

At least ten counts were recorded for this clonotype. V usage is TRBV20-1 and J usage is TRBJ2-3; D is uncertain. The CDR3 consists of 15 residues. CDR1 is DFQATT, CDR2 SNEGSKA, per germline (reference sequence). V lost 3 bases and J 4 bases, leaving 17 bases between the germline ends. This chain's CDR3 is CSARTPPLGADTQYF. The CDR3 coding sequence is TGCAGTGCTAGGACCCCCCCCCTAGGCGCAGATACGCAGTATTTT.

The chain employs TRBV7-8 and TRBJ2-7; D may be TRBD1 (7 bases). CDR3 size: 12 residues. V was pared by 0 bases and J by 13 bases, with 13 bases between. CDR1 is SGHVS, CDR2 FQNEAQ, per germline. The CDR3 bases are TGTGCCAGCAGCTTAGCGCGGGACAGCTACTACTTC. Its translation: CASSLARDSYYF.

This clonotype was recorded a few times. This CDR3 is CASSPRQGNNEQFF. For the CDR3, the DNA is TGTGCCAGCTCACCCCGCCAGGGGAACAATGAGCAGTTCTTC. The chain employs TRBV18 and TRBJ2-1; perhaps TRBD1 as D (6 bases). This CDR3 has 14 residues. Germline V gives CDR1 KGHSH, CDR2 LQKENI. With 3 bases removed from V and 5 bases from J, the gap between germline ends came to 11 bases.

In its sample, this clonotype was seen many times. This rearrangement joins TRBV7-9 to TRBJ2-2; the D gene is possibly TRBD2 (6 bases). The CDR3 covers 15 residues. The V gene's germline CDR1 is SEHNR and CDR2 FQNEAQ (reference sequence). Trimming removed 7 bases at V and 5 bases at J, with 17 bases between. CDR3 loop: CASTSGGRGTGELFF. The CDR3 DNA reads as TGTGCCAGCACCTCCGGAGGGAGAGGTACCGGGGAGCTGTTTTTT.

CDR3 sequence (DNA): TGCAGTGCTTGGGACAGGGGAAGAGAGCAGTACTTC. Protein sequence: CSAWDRGREQYF. The rearrangement joins TRBV20-1 to TRBJ2-7; TRBD1 agrees at 10 bases. V was pared by 5 bases and J by 7 bases, with 5 bases of the junction left unmatched. Germline-derived CDR1 and CDR2 are DFQATT and SNEGSKA (reference sequence). CDR3 length: 12 amino acids.

The DNA for the CDR3 is TGCAGTGCTAGAGATCTGGGGGGCCCGAACTACGAGCAGTACTTC. It specifies CSARDLGGPNYEQYF. The chain is built from TRBV20-1 and TRBJ2-7; D may correspond to TRBD1 or TRBD2 (6 bases each). Trimming removed 0 bases from V and 3 bases from J, with 15 bases in between. The CDR3 has 15 residues. The germline V gene has CDR1 DFQATT and CDR2 SNEGSKA (reference sequence).

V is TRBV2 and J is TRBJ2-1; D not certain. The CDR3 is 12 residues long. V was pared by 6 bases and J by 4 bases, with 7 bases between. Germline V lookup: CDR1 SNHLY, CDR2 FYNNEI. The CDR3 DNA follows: TGTGCCAGCAGGGTACAGTACAATGAGCAGTTCTTC. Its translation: CASRVQYNEQFF. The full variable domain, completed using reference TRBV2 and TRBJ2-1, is EPEVTQTPSHQVTQMGQEVILRCVPISNHLYFYWYRQILGQKVEFLVSFYNNEISEKSEIFDDQFSVERPDGSNFTLKIRSTKLEDSAMYFCASRVQYNEQFFGPGTRLTVL.

The CDR3 coding sequence is TGCGCCAGCAGCTCGACTAGCGGGGTCCCCTCCTACGAGCAGTACTTC. This codes for CASSSTSGVPSYEQYF. This chain connects TRBV5-1 to TRBJ2-7; 11 bases line up with TRBD2. The V gene's germline CDR1 is SGHRS and CDR2 YFSETQ. The CDR3 has 16 residues. V trimming: 3 bases; J trimming: 0 bases; junction bases outside the gene matches: 5.

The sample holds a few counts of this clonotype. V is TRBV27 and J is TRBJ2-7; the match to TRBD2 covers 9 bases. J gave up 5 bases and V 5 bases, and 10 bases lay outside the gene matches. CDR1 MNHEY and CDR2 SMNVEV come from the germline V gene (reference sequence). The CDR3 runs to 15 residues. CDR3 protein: CASSPSTSGRNEQYF. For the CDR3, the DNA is TGTGCCAGCAGTCCCTCTACTAGCGGGCGGAACGAGCAGTACTTC.

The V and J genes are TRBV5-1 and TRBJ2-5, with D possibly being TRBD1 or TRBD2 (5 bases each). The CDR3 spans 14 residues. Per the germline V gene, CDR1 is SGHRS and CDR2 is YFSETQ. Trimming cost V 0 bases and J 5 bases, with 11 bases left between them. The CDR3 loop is CASSLVGNRETQYF. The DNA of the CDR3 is TGCGCCAGCAGCTTGGTCGGGAACAGGGAGACCCAGTACTTC.

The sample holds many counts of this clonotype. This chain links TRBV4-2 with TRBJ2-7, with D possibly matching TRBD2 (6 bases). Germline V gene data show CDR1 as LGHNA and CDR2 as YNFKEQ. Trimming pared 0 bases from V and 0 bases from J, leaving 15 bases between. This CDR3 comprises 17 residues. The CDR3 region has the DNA TGTGCCAGCAGCCAAGAATCTGGGACTTCCAGCTCCTACGAGCAGTACTTC. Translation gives CASSQESGTSSSYEQYF.

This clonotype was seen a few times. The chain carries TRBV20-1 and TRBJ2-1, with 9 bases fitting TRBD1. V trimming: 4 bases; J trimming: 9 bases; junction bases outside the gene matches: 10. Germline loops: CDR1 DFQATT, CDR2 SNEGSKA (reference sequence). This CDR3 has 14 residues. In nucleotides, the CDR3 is TGCAGTGCTACGCGACAGGGGGTGATCAGTGAGCAGTTCTTC. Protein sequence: CSATRQGVISEQFF.